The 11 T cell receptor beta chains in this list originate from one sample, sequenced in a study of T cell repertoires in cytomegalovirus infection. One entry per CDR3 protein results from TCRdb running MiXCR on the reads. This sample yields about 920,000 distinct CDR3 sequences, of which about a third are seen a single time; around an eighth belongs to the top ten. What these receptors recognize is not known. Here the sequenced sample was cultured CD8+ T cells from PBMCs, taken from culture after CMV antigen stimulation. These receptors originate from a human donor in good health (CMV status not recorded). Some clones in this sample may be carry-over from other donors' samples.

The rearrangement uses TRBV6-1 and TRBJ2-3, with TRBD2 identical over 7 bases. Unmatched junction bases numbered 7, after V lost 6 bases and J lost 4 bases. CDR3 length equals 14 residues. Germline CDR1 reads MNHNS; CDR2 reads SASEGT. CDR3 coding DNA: TGTGCCAGCAGCAAAGGACTAGATCCAGATACGCAGTATTTT. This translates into CASSKGLDPDTQYF.

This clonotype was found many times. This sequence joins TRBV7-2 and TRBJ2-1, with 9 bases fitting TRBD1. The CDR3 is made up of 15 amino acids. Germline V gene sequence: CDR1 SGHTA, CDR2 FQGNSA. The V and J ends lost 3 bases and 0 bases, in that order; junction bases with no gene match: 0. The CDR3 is CASSLDRGSYNEQFF. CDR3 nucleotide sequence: TGTGCCAGCAGCTTGGACAGGGGCTCCTACAATGAGCAGTTCTTC.

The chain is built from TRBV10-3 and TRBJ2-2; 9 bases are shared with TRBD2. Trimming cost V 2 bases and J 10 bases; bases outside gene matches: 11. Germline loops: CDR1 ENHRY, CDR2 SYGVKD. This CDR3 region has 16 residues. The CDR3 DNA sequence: TGTGCCATCAGTGAGCCGCGGACTAGCGTTTGTACGGAGCTGTTTTTT. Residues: CAISEPRTSVCTELFF.

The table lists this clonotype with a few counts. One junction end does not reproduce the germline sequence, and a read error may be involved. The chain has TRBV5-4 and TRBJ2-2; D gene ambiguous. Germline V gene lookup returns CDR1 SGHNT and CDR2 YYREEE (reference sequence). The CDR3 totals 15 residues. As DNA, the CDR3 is TGTGCCAGCAGCTTAAGTCGTGGGAACGCCGGGGAGCTGTTTTTT. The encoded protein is CASSLSRGNAGELFF.

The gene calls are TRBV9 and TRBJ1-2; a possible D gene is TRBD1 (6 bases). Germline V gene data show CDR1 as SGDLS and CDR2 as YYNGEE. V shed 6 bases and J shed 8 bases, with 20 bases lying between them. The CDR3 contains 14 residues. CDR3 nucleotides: TGTGCCAGCAAGGAGTTATTAGGGGGGCACGGCTACACCTTC. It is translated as CASKELLGGHGYTF.

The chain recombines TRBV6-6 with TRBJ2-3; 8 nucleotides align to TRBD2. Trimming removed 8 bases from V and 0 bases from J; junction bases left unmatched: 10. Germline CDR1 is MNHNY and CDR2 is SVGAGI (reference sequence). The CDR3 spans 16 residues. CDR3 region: CASGQSGGASTDTQYF. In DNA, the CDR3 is TGTGCCAGCGGCCAGTCCGGGGGGGCTAGCACAGATACGCAGTATTTT.

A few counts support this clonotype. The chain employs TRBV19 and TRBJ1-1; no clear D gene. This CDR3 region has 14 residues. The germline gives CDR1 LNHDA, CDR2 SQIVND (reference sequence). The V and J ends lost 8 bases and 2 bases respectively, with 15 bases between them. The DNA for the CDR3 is TGTGCCAGTTCCTGGTTGACTGCAAACACTGAAGCTTTCTTT. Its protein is CASSWLTANTEAFF.

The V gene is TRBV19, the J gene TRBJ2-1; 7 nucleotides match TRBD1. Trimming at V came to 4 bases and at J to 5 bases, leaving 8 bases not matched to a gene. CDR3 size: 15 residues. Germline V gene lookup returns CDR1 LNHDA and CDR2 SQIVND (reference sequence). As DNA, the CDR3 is TGTGCCAGTAGTACCACAGGGGATTCGGACAATGAGCAGTTCTTC. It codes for CASSTTGDSDNEQFF. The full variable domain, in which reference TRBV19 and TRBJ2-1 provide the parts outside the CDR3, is DGGITQSPKYLFRKEGQNVTLSCEQNLNHDAMYWYRQDPGQGLRLIYYSQIVNDFQKGDIAEGYSVSREKKESFPLTVTSAQKNPTAFYLCASSTTGDSDNEQFFGPGTRLTVL.

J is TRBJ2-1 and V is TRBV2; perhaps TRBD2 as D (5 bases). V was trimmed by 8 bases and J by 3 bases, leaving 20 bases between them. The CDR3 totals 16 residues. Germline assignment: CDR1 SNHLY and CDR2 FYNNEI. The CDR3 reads CASAVSTRQDYNEQFF. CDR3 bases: TGTGCCAGCGCGGTGAGTACTAGGCAAGACTACAATGAGCAGTTCTTC. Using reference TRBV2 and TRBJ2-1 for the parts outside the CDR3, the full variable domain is EPEVTQTPSHQVTQMGQEVILRCVPISNHLYFYWYRQILGQKVEFLVSFYNNEISEKSEIFDDQFSVERPDGSNFTLKIRSTKLEDSAMYFCASAVSTRQDYNEQFFGPGTRLTVL.

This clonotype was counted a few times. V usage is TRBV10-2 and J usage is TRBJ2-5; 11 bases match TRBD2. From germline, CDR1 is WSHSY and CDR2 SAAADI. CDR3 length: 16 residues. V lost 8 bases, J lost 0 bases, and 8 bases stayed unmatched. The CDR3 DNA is TGCGCCAGCCTTCCTTTACTAGCGGGGGACCAAGAGACCCAGTACTTC. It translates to CASLPLLAGDQETQYF.

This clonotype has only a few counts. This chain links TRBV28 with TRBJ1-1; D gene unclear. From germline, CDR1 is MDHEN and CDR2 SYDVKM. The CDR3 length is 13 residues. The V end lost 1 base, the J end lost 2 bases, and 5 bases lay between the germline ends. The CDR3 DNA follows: TGTGCCAGCAGTTTATACTCCAACACTGAAGCTTTCTTT. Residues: CASSLYSNTEAFF.